This entry is about one T cell receptor (beta chain). This clonotype appeared a few times. The antigen this receptor binds is unknown. Per-base qualities were not stored, and no clone one base away is much larger. The sample originates from a study of response to subunit inactivated influenza vaccine (dated by TCRdb to about 2018). Context from the whole study: To follow how T cells responded to a trivalent subunit inactivated influenza vaccine, the researchers relied on deep quantitative profiling of the T cell receptor repertoire.

Library method: RT-PCR. Sequencer: Illumina HiSeq 2500. TCRdb cleaned the public reads at Q25 with fastp, built clones with MiXCR and kept in-frame beta chains. When rows share a CDR3 protein, they turn into one entry using the most common DNA and genes. Counted in this sample were more than 150,000 distinct CDR3 sequences; roughly 10% of them appeared once. The ten largest clones represent about 40% of the sample. What the authors observed across the whole study: The authors suggested that each seasonal influenza vaccination may recruit only a limited number of new T cells.

CDR1 and CDR2 (SNHLY, FYNNEI) derive from the germline V gene. Measured from the cysteine to the phenylalanine, the CDR3 is 14 residues long. Here the CDR3 DNA is all that survives: 42 bases in frame from base 1. V is clipped by 1 base and J by 7 bases, and the sequence between their germline boundaries is 10 bases long. The input for sequencing was CD8+ T cells sorted from PBMCs, taken less than 30 months after vaccination. This clonotype originated in a man aged 50 to 69 who received an inactivated influenza vaccine. Donor details come from another sample of the same person, matched by shared clones. The chain uses TRBV2 and TRBJ1-4, with the D segment identity uncertain. The CDR3 region: CASSEGVAAEKLFF. The DNA sequence follows: TGTGCCAGCAGTGAAGGGGTTGCGGCTGAAAAACTGTTTTTT.